What follows describes a single T cell receptor (beta chain). The record originates from a study of shared clonotypes between healthy human individuals. Both subsets, CD45RA+ naive and CD45RA-negative memory, were split from the CD4+ cells. J was trimmed by 1 base and V by 7 bases; bases with no gene match: 11. This CDR3 spans 16 amino acids. Germline CDR1 MDHEN, CDR2 SYDVKM. Assay: immunoSEQ multiplex PCR; the TCRdb copy retains only in-frame clones and omits some. This table holds about 2.4 million clones, over 85% found once. V and J are TRBV28 and TRBJ1-1; 8 nucleotides match TRBD1. The sequence was obtained from a man between 18 and 29 years old in good health. Some clones in this sample may be carry-over from other donors' samples. The sample consisted of naive CD4+ T cells from PBMCs. Subset defined: CD45RA+ positively selected. This CDR3 reads CASKNPGGAGNTEAFF. The DNA of the CDR3 is TGTGCCAGCAAAAACCCAGGGGGCGCGGGGAACACTGAAGCTTTCTTT.